The source of this TCR beta chain is a study of Ad26.COV2.S vaccination and SARS-CoV-2 variants. Study-level findings and limits: Reportedly, after vaccination the spike-specific CD8+ and CD4+ T cell responses displayed substantial breadth.

Losses at the gene ends were 7 bases for V and 5 bases for J; bases not matched to a gene: 7. Germline assignment: CDR1 SNHLY and CDR2 FYNNEI. This CDR3 has 13 residues. Only in-frame clones appear in the TCRdb table, and some are missing; sequencing was by immunoSEQ multiplex PCR. The table includes roughly 400,000 clones, about 91% detected once. As for treatment: around 19 received Ad26.COV2.S at low or high dose, single or two shots; roughly 5 received placebo; per-sample allocation not given. Repertoires come from day 63 after the first vaccine or placebo injection. As to this clone: Its antigen is still unknown.

The V call is TRBV2, the J call TRBJ2-5; TRBD1 matches 7 bases. Specimen: peripheral blood, collected in a trial of Ad26.COV2.S vaccine versus placebo. The clonotype comes from a person aged 18-60 years who received the Ad26.COV2.S COVID-19 vaccine or a placebo. For the CDR3, the DNA is TGTGCCAGCAAGACAGGGAGTATGGAGACCCAGTACTTC. As protein: CASKTGSMETQYF.